This T cell receptor beta chain was sequenced during a study of metastatic and nonmetastatic thyroid tumors. Background on the study: From malignant and benign thyroid patients, repertoires in blood and in tumor or nodule tissue were compared.

No patient had received any treatment before thyroid surgery. This clone has a handful of counts. Its antigen is not known. Mismatch with germline at one junction end may stem from a read error. Study-level findings and limits: When malignant thyroid tumors were compared with benign nodules, TCR beta diversity was reportedly significantly higher in the malignant tumors. This held in both blood and tumor samples.

This CDR3 is 16 amino acids long. From the PCR reads, TCRdb re-called clones with MiXCR. The table has about 35,000 clones, about 29% seen once. Sequenced input: blood. The sequence was obtained from a female donor with papillary thyroid cancer or a benign thyroid nodule (not recorded which). Some clones in this sample may be carry-over from other donors' samples. The chain carries TRBV12-3 or TRBV12-4 and TRBJ2-2; TRBD2 matches at 8 bases. The CDR3 spells CASSWETSVNTWDLFF. In DNA, the CDR3 is TGTGCCAGCAGTTGGGAGACTAGCGTGAACACCTGGGATCTGTTTTTT.